The sequence of this T cell receptor (beta chain) was determined in a study of CD8+ T cells in alopecia areata. There are a few counts of this clone. PBMC-derived CD4+ and CD8+ T cells were sorted. Following RNA extraction, reverse transcription yielded cDNA that acted as the sequencing template. The table came from immunoSEQ multiplex PCR; TCRdb's copy has only in-frame clones and leaves some out. The table lists about 140,000 clones, 40% to 65% of them singletons. Germline loops: CDR1 SGDLS, CDR2 YYNGEE. The trim removed 0 bases at V and 8 bases at J, leaving 5 bases unmatched. The length of the CDR3 is 14 residues.

This chain uses TRBV9 with TRBJ2-3; TRBD2 matches at 8 bases. Sequencing was performed on CD4+ T cells sorted from blood, taken at week 0. The source of this sequence is a human donor with alopecia areata. The chain's CDR3 is CASSVVGREGTQYF. In DNA form, the CDR3 reads TGTGCCAGCAGCGTAGTTGGACGGGAGGGTACGCAGTATTTT.